The clone carrying this TCR beta chain was detected many times. Its antigen is currently unknown. V lost 6 bases and J lost 0, with 8 bases in between. Germline CDR1 reads SGHTA; CDR2 reads FQGNSA. This CDR3 contains 13 residues. TCRdb reprocessed the 5' RACE reads via MiXCR and lists one record per CDR3 protein. The sample has 14,000 or so distinct CDR3 sequences; approximately 13% are singletons. Libraries from sorted cells each used around 920,000 CD4+ or CD8+ T cells. This record comes from a study of neurological immune-mediated disorders. Points from the study as a whole: While HTLV-1-associated myelopathy showed the greatest TCR clonal expansion, multiple sclerosis showed the least, falling below healthy controls. None of the CDR3 amino acid sequences in expanded clones turned up in more than one subject, which points to private repertoires in all groups.

Sequenced: CD8+ T cells from blood. This clonotype originated in a female donor with HTLV-1-associated myelopathy (HAM/TSP). The rearrangement links TRBV7-2 to TRBJ2-5; D not certain. The CDR3 DNA follows: TGTGCCAGCAGGGGTCAGTACCAAGAGACCCAGTACTTC. The encoded protein is CASRGQYQETQYF.